The sequence of this T cell receptor (beta chain) was determined in a study of blood T cell repertoires in COVID-19. Sequenced by immunoSEQ multiplex PCR; TCRdb stores in-frame clones only, minus some. Of roughly 110,000 clones listed, 65% to 80% are singletons. Germline lookup yields CDR1 MDHEN and CDR2 SYDVKM. This CDR3 comprises 17 residues. V lost 1 base to trimming and J lost 0 bases, with 13 bases between them. The origin of this receptor is a man in his 70s with acute or convalescent COVID-19. The chain joins TRBV28 to TRBJ1-3; tentatively, D is TRBD1 (6 bases). Material: peripheral blood. Written as DNA, the CDR3 is TGTGCCAGCAGTTTATCGACCACAGGGTCCTCTGGAAACACCATATATTTT. Amino acid sequence: CASSLSTTGSSGNTIYF. Variable domain in full (rest from reference TRBV28 and TRBJ1-3): DVKVTQSSRYLVKRTGEKVFLECVQDMDHENMFWYRQDPGLGLRLIYFSYDVKMKEKGDIPEGYSVSREKKERFSLILESASTNQTSMYLCASSLSTTGSSGNTIYFGEGSWLTVV.